Listed here are 8 T cell receptor beta chains from one sample, sequenced in a study of human T cells and chemical hapten exposure. Time point: patch test 1, 2 weeks after DPC sensitization. Treatment indicated: therapeutic diphenylcyclopropenone sensitization with weekly scalp DPC. One entry per CDR3 protein results from TCRdb running MiXCR on the RACE reads. The sample includes 180,000 or so distinct CDR3 sequences, roughly 15% seen only once; the top ten take approximately 1.5%. The specimen comprised whole blood, sampled in connection with sensitization to the hapten diphenylcyclopropenone (DPC). All receptors derive from a woman younger than 45 with alopecia areata. Some clones in this sample may be carry-over from other donors' samples.

This clonotype was seen a handful of times. This chain connects TRBV4-3 to TRBJ1-1, with TRBD1 matching 7 bases. Germline assignment: CDR1 LGHNA and CDR2 YSLEER. V was pared by 2 bases and J by 1 base, with 16 bases of the junction left unmatched. The CDR3 spans 19 residues. The CDR3 nucleotides are TGCGCCAGCAGCCAATCCATTGACAGGGTAGGGATTAAGAACACTGAAGCTTTCTTT. Encoded protein: CASSQSIDRVGIKNTEAFF.

The V call is TRBV28, the J call TRBJ1-4, with D hard to call. Germline loops: CDR1 MDHEN, CDR2 SYDVKM. Trimming shortened V by 1 base and J by 11 bases, and 8 bases separated the two germline ends. This CDR3 region has 12 residues. The CDR3 nucleotides read TGTGCCAGCAGTTTATCGGCGGAGAAACTGTTTTTT. This sequence encodes CASSLSAEKLFF.

The chain couples TRBV28 to TRBJ2-7; TRBD2 matches 8 bases. CDR3 length: 15 amino acids. The germline V gene encodes CDR1 MDHEN and CDR2 SYDVKM. J lost 3 bases, V lost 7 bases, and 11 bases had no gene match. The CDR3 sequence: CASNSPGGAGYEQYF. As DNA, the CDR3 is TGTGCCAGCAATTCCCCGGGAGGGGCTGGCTACGAGCAGTACTTC.

This clonotype has more than one count but fewer than ten. The chain combines TRBV29-1 with TRBJ1-1, with D possibly matching TRBD1 (5 bases). CDR3 length equals 13 residues. The germline gives CDR1 SQVTM, CDR2 ANQGSEA. The CDR3 here is CSAKTGQNTEAFF. The CDR3 coding sequence is TGCAGTGCTAAAACTGGACAGAACACTGAAGCTTTCTTT.

The chain joins TRBV10-3 to TRBJ2-5; D gene ambiguous. There are 12 residues in the CDR3. V was shortened by 0 bases and J by 4 bases, with 3 bases between the two germline ends. CDR1 and CDR2 from the germline V gene are ENHRY and SYGVKD. This chain's CDR3 is CAISESGETQYF. As DNA, the CDR3 is TGTGCCATCAGTGAGTCGGGAGAGACCCAGTACTTC.

The CDR3 nucleotides read TGTGCCAGCAAAGGCCACCTAAACACCGGGGAGCTGTTTTTT. Translated: CASKGHLNTGELFF. The chain employs TRBV6-1 and TRBJ2-2; D unresolved. Trimming pared 7 bases from V and 2 bases from J, leaving 11 bases between. Looked up from germline, CDR1 is MNHNS and CDR2 is SASEGT. This CDR3 has 14 amino acids.

This clonotype was picked up a small number of times. The V gene is TRBV6-5, the J gene TRBJ1-1; D is unclear. Germline CDR1 and CDR2: MNHEY and SVGAGI. The V and J ends lost 5 bases and 1 base respectively, with 11 bases between them. The CDR3 totals 14 residues. For the CDR3, the DNA is TGTGCCAGCAGTCTCGACACAGCGAACACTGAAGCTTTCTTT. Residues: CASSLDTANTEAFF.

The chain links TRBV24-1 to TRBJ1-2; maybe TRBD1 (5 bases). The CDR3 is 12 amino acids. V was pared by 9 bases and J by 3 bases, with 10 bases between. CDR1 and CDR2 from the germline V gene are KGHDR and SFDVKD. In DNA form, the CDR3 reads TGTGCCACCGCAGGGAACGACTATGGCTACACCTTC. This codes for CATAGNDYGYTF.